The next 23 T cell receptor beta chains were all read from a single sample in a study of identical twins. TCRdb fed the 5' RACE reads into MiXCR, producing one record per CDR3 protein. The sample contains around 510,000 distinct CDR3 sequences, about 13% of which appear only once. Another study also made use of these data, one on yellow fever vaccine responses in identical twins.

Sequencing used CD4+ T cells sorted from blood. These receptors all stem from a woman aged 18 to 35 in good health.

This sequence joins TRBV20-1 and TRBJ2-7, with 9 bases identical to TRBD2. Germline V gene lookup returns CDR1 DFQATT and CDR2 SNEGSKA (reference sequence). This CDR3 spans 14 amino acids. Losses at the gene ends were 6 bases for V and 1 base for J; bases not matched to a gene: 7. The CDR3 DNA reads TGCAGTGCAGGGGTAGCGGGGGATTCCTACGAGCAGTACTTC. Translated, it gives CSAGVAGDSYEQYF.

This clonotype was found a few times. The chain couples TRBV20-1 to TRBJ2-1; 10 bases are a match to TRBD2. After removal of 5 bases from V and 8 bases from J, the junction contained 6 bases not matched to a gene. The germline V gene encodes CDR1 DFQATT and CDR2 SNEGSKA (reference sequence). This CDR3 is built from 13 residues. The CDR3 DNA is TGCAGTGCTCCCCTAGCGGGAGTCCATGAGCAGTTCTTC. This translates into CSAPLAGVHEQFF.

This clonotype occurred a few times. V gene TRBV11-2 combines with J gene TRBJ2-5, with D hard to call. The germline V gene encodes CDR1 SGHAT and CDR2 FQNNGV. The CDR3 length is 14 residues. V gave up 5 bases and J gave up 4 bases, with 14 bases separating them. CDR3 loop: CASSLDVVRETQYF. Written as DNA, the CDR3 is TGTGCCAGCAGCCTGGATGTAGTGAGAGAGACCCAGTACTTC.

This clonotype has more than one count but fewer than ten. V usage is TRBV6-2 or TRBV6-3 and J usage is TRBJ2-5; the D gene is possibly TRBD2 (6 bases). Germline lookup yields CDR1 MNHEY and CDR2 SVGEGT. V lost 2 bases and J 5 bases, leaving 21 bases between the germline ends. CDR3 length: 17 residues. CDR3 in DNA: TGTGCCAGCAGTTACCCCGTGGGCGGGGCGCCCCGGGAGACCCAGTACTTC. Its translation: CASSYPVGGAPRETQYF.

There are many counts of this clonotype. This sequence joins TRBV5-1 and TRBJ2-7; no definite D call. The CDR3 is 14 amino acids. CDR1 and CDR2 (germline): SGHRS, YFSETQ. Trimming removed 0 bases at V and 0 bases at J, with 7 bases between. CDR3 amino acids: CASSLDWLSYEQYF. The DNA of the CDR3 is TGCGCCAGCAGCTTGGATTGGCTCTCCTACGAGCAGTACTTC.

This clonotype appeared a few times. This chain connects TRBV3-1 to TRBJ2-7, with D uncertain. Germline lookup yields CDR1 LGHDT and CDR2 YNNKEL (reference sequence). The V end lost 4 bases, the J end lost 0 bases, and 13 bases lay between the germline ends. The CDR3 contains 15 residues. The CDR3 is CASSRTGQSSYEQYF. As DNA, the CDR3 is TGTGCCAGCAGCCGGACGGGTCAGAGCTCCTACGAGCAGTACTTC.

In this sample, this clonotype turned up once. J is TRBJ1-1 and V is TRBV6-5; 7 bases are shared with TRBD1. V lost 2 bases and J lost 5; bases outside the gene matches: 14. Germline-derived CDR1 and CDR2 are MNHEY and SVGAGI. The length of the CDR3 is 17 residues. The CDR3 here is CASSYTYRGKGGTEAFF. In nucleotides, the CDR3 is TGTGCCAGCAGTTACACTTACAGGGGAAAGGGGGGGACTGAAGCTTTCTTT.

V usage is TRBV20-1 and J usage is TRBJ2-7; D ambiguous. CDR1 is DFQATT, CDR2 SNEGSKA, per germline (reference sequence). With 3 bases removed from V and 6 bases from J, the gap between germline ends came to 18 bases. The CDR3 loop spans 14 amino acids. DNA of the CDR3: TGCAGTGCTAGTGTGGGCGTTACTACTCTCGAGCAGTACTTC. Protein product: CSASVGVTTLEQYF.

This clonotype has a handful of counts. This rearrangement joins TRBV25-1 to TRBJ2-7; 7 nucleotides match TRBD1. This CDR3 has 14 residues. The V segment lost 8 bases and the J segment 5 bases; nucleotides outside the gene matches: 12. Per the germline V gene, CDR1 is MGHDK and CDR2 is SYGVNS. Here the CDR3 reads CASSFLGQADEQYF. CDR3 in DNA: TGTGCCAGCTCATTTCTAGGACAGGCTGACGAGCAGTACTTC.

The chain combines TRBV25-1 with TRBJ2-3; the match to TRBD2 covers 11 bases. J gave up 2 bases and V 5 bases, and 6 bases lay outside the gene matches. Germline V lookup: CDR1 MGHDK, CDR2 SYGVNS. CDR3 size: 16 residues. CDR3 in amino acids: CASSQASGGITDTQYF. CDR3 nucleotide sequence: TGTGCCAGCAGTCAGGCTAGCGGGGGGATCACAGATACGCAGTATTTT.

A few counts support this clonotype. This chain uses TRBV11-2 with TRBJ2-1, with 7 bases lining up with TRBD1. J was trimmed by 5 bases and V by 5 bases; bases with no gene match: 18. In germline, CDR1 is SGHAT, CDR2 FQNNGV. The CDR3 spans 18 residues. CDR3 amino acids: CASSQSGGRQGPNNEQFF. CDR3 DNA sequence: TGTGCCAGCAGCCAATCAGGGGGTCGGCAGGGACCGAACAATGAGCAGTTCTTC.

This clonotype has only one observation. This chain joins TRBV6-2 or TRBV6-3 and TRBJ2-2; TRBD2 might be the D (5 bases). This CDR3 is 15 amino acids long. Germline values: CDR1 MNHEY, CDR2 SVGEGT. V lost 7 bases and J 2 bases, leaving 14 bases between the germline ends. CDR3 DNA sequence: TGTGCCAGCAAGGTGACGGGGTCTAACACCGGGGAGCTGTTTTTT. The encoded protein is CASKVTGSNTGELFF.

The V gene is TRBV20-1, the J gene TRBJ2-5; D not resolved. V was clipped by 3 bases and J by 6 bases, with 8 bases between them. This CDR3 region has 11 residues. Germline values: CDR1 DFQATT, CDR2 SNEGSKA (reference sequence). The CDR3 sequence is CSARFIQTQYF. The CDR3 DNA reads as TGCAGTGCTAGGTTTATTCAGACCCAGTACTTC.

This clonotype was counted ten times or more. The rearrangement joins TRBV28 to TRBJ2-7, with 7 bases identical to TRBD2. V shed 3 bases and J 6 bases; nucleotides not matched to a gene: 5. The CDR3 loop spans 13 amino acids. Looked up from germline, CDR1 is MDHEN and CDR2 is SYDVKM. The CDR3 DNA reads TGTGCCAGCAGTTTCTCAGCGGGGACCGAGCAGTACTTC. It specifies CASSFSAGTEQYF.

There are a few counts of this clonotype. The junction departs from germline at one end; a sequencing error may be responsible. CDR3 sequence: CACSRPGRTHSGANVLTF. CDR3 sequence (DNA): TGTGCCTGCAGTCGACCGGGACGGACTCACTCTGGGGCCAACGTCCTGACTTTC. The chain carries TRBV12-3 or TRBV12-4 and TRBJ2-6; TRBD1 or TRBD2 may be the D gene (5 bases each). The CDR3 totals 18 residues.

This clonotype was counted a few times. This chain connects TRBV6-2 or TRBV6-3 to TRBJ2-4; 10 nucleotides agree with TRBD2. Germline V lookup: CDR1 MNHEY, CDR2 SVGEGT. The CDR3 consists of 18 residues. V was clipped by 6 bases and J by 4 bases; unmatched bases: 15. CDR3 sequence: CASSPNSPLAGVKNIQYF. The CDR3 region has the DNA TGTGCCAGCAGCCCTAATAGTCCTCTAGCGGGAGTTAAAAACATTCAGTACTTC.

This clonotype was found a few times. This sequence joins TRBV30 and TRBJ2-1, with 9 positions matching TRBD2. With 3 bases clipped from V and 4 bases from J, the junction kept 7 bases outside the gene matches. Germline-derived CDR1 and CDR2 are GTSNPN and SVGIG (reference sequence). The CDR3 contains 15 residues. CDR3 sequence (DNA): TGTGCCTGGAGCCTGACTAGCGGAAAATACAATGAGCAGTTCTTC. As protein: CAWSLTSGKYNEQFF.

There are a few counts of this clonotype. The chain's CDR3 is CSAPRAGIYEQYF. The CDR3 coding sequence is TGCAGTGCTCCCCGGGCAGGGATCTACGAGCAGTACTTC. The rearrangement links TRBV20-1 to TRBJ2-7, with a weak D call TRBD1 (5 bases). Germline CDR1 DFQATT, CDR2 SNEGSKA (reference sequence). V lost 5 bases and J 3 bases, leaving 14 bases between the germline ends. The CDR3 consists of 13 residues.

Only a few counts were recorded for this clonotype. The chain is built from TRBV4-3 and TRBJ1-1; the D is unclear. With 0 bases removed from V and 5 bases from J, the gap between germline ends came to 13 bases. This CDR3 comprises 15 residues. Per germline, CDR1 LGHNA and CDR2 YSLEER. CDR3 amino acids: CASSQDNLSGTEAFF. CDR3 bases: TGCGCCAGCAGCCAAGATAATTTGAGTGGGACTGAAGCTTTCTTT.

This clonotype was found a few times. V usage is TRBV25-1 and J usage is TRBJ2-4, with no clear D. Germline V gene sequence: CDR1 MGHDK, CDR2 SYGVNS. This CDR3 comprises 16 residues. Trimming left V 0 bases short and J 4 bases short, with 13 bases between. The CDR3 region has the DNA TGTGCCAGCAGTGAATATACGTGGGATACAAAAAACATTCAGTACTTC. Its translation is CASSEYTWDTKNIQYF.

In this sample, this clonotype turned up a few times. This chain links TRBV14 with TRBJ2-2; D possibly corresponds to TRBD2 (6 bases). V gave up 1 base and J gave up 4 bases, with 10 bases separating them. The CDR3 is 15 residues long. Germline CDR1 is SGHDN and CDR2 is FVKESK. The CDR3 DNA follows: TGTGCCAGCAGCCAAGGCGGGAAGGGCACCGGGGAGCTGTTTTTT. Translated: CASSQGGKGTGELFF.

This clonotype was observed a handful of times. J is TRBJ2-3 and V is TRBV10-3; 12 bases align to TRBD2. The germline gives CDR1 ENHRY, CDR2 SYGVKD. The CDR3 spans 15 residues. The V and J ends lost 10 bases and 4 bases, in that order; junction bases with no gene match: 9. The CDR3 sequence is CATGLLAGGPDTQYF. CDR3 sequence (DNA): TGTGCCACCGGATTACTAGCGGGAGGACCAGATACGCAGTATTTT.

This chain uses TRBV15 with TRBJ2-5; 8 bases are shared with TRBD1. V gave up 0 bases and J gave up 5 bases; unmatched junction bases: 8. Germline CDR1 and CDR2: LNHNV and YYDKDF (reference sequence). This CDR3 contains 16 residues. The chain's CDR3 is CATSRDRPGGGETQYF. CDR3 DNA: TGTGCCACCAGCAGAGATAGGCCAGGGGGCGGGGAGACCCAGTACTTC.